This T cell receptor beta chain originates from a study of T-cell reconstitution after alpha-beta-depleted transplantation in children. Study-wide points: T-cell numbers and diversity one year post-transplant derived largely from freshly generated T cells. Some patients' high day-60 TCRbeta diversity was traced to surviving recipient T cells and thymic progenitors. After transplant, at about two months, alpha-beta T cells were reportedly derived from several hundred expanded graft clones.

Regarding this clonotype: What it binds is unknown.

Preparation of the TCRbeta library was carried out with unique molecular identifiers. Using its own MiXCR run on the PCR reads, TCRdb lists one record per CDR3 protein. The data hold 210,000 or so distinct CDR3 sequences, with 9.5% to 13% observed a single time. The CDR3 is 15 amino acids. The ends lost 2 bases at V and 6 bases at J; junction bases unmatched: 7. The germline V gene has CDR1 KGHSH and CDR2 LQKENI. This TCR derives from a child in the first two years of life with acute myeloid leukemia, due to receive a stem cell transplant. J is TRBJ2-1 and V is TRBV18; 7 nucleotides agree with TRBD2. The sample in question was PBMCs, obtained before TCRalphabeta/CD19-depleted stem cell transplant. The chain's CDR3 is CASSPAAGASNEQFF. DNA for the CDR3: TGTGCCAGCTCACCAGCCGCGGGAGCATCCAATGAGCAGTTCTTC.